The clone carrying this TCR beta chain was seen a handful of times. Its antigen is unidentified. TCRdb re-derived calls from the reads in MiXCR, one entry per CDR3 protein. The profile shows tens of thousands of distinct CDR3 sequences, about 20% of them singletons. The data were obtained in a study of T cell repertoires in cytomegalovirus infection. At the level of the study: Both CMV infection and a matching HLA type were indicated by public TCR beta signatures. Study-wide points: There were carriers of CMV plus the relevant HLA, and cumulative public TCR beta family frequency identified them. Clonotypes of TCR beta that were HLA-C-restricted and CMV-specific dominated the ex vivo response.

V was clipped by 3 bases and J by 3 bases, with 15 bases between them. Looked up from germline, CDR1 is DFQATT and CDR2 is SNEGSKA (reference sequence). This CDR3 is built from 14 residues. This receptor was obtained from a human donor in good health (CMV status not recorded). Some clones in this sample may be carry-over from other donors' samples. The sequences come from CD8+ T cells from cultured PBMCs, collected from culture after CMV antigen stimulation. This chain uses TRBV20-1 with TRBJ2-7; D possibly matches TRBD1 or TRBD2 (5 bases each). The CDR3 DNA is TGCAGTGCTAGTAAGGGGAGTGACTACTACGAGCAGTACTTC. This codes for CSASKGSDYYEQYF.